What follows describes a single TCR beta chain. This clonotype was counted a few times. Its antigen is unknown. No per-base quality is available; no much larger clone lies one base away. What the treatment or condition label conveys for this sample: live attenuated yellow fever vaccine strain. PBMCs were isolated from peripheral blood using a standard Ficoll-Paque protocol. Dynabeads CD4 and CD8 positive selection kits were used to isolate CD4 and CD8 T-cell fractions. TriZol was used to extract RNA from bulk PBMCs, CD4 and CD8 fractions, and dextramer-positive and dextramer-negative fractions. This entry is derived from a study of T cells after yellow fever vaccination (dated by TCRdb to between 2017 and 2020). General notes on the study: The SMART-Seq v4 Ultra Low Input RNA kit was used to prepare libraries from fractions with low cell numbers. Two healthy male donors made up the cohort, one aged 18 to 30 years and the other aged 30 to 40 years. Bulk TCR alpha and beta repertoires were sequenced longitudinally to track T-cell clones before and after primary and booster YFV17D yellow fever vaccination. Bulk PBMC replicates and cell subsets were isolated from blood drawn at multiple timepoints before and after both primary and secondary immunization. What the research found in general, with its limitations: The secondary T-cell response was found to be weaker but faster than the primary response, with a peak reached on day 5 rather than on day 15. Only a couple of donors were included in the study, so the extent to which the findings can be generalized is limited. Most clones expanded after primary vaccination were re-detected after the booster (96% of CD4 and roughly 85% of CD8), suggesting broad memory maintenance. A small fraction of clonotypes appeared in both the CD4 and CD8 compartments, likely as a result of convergent recombination. Computational filtering was required because FACS-sorted repertoires could contain abundant contaminating clonotypes from the bulk population.

Sequencing took place on an Illumina NovaSeq 6000. TCR cDNA was made using 5'RACE template switching, a step that added a universal primer site and unique molecular identifiers. cDNA synthesis was primed from both the TCR alpha and TCR beta constant segments. Library amplification used two PCR steps, and the second PCR step added sample barcodes and sequencing adapters. Libraries were sequenced on Illumina HiSeq 2500 (2x100 bp) or NovaSeq (2x150 bp). As for the original processing: MIGEC was used to demultiplex reads and collapse the reads into UMI consensus sequences, and MiXCR was used for V(D)J alignment. Vaccine-responding clonotypes were defined with edgeR using replicate PBMC samples, requiring FDR below 0.01 and a log2 fold change above 5 up to day 15. Bulk clonotypes were assigned CD4 or CD8 identity according to which sequenced CD4 or CD8 repertoire held them at higher abundance. The raw public data were reprocessed by TCRdb itself: fastp quality trimming at Q25, MiXCR clonotype calling, in-frame beta chains only. One record per CDR3 amino acid sequence lists the most common genes and DNA. The V and J calls follow TCRdb's processing rather than the paper's. In all, the sample holds 300,000 to 400,000 distinct CDR3 sequences, and 9.5% to 12% of those were seen once. Clones ranked in the top ten supply under 4% of the sample.

Reading from cysteine to phenylalanine, the CDR3 counts 14 amino acids. Only the CDR3 DNA is retained, 42 bases long and in frame from the first base. For CDR1 and CDR2, the germline V gene lists MNHEY and SVGAGI. The germline V and J ends show losses of 2 bases and 5 bases respectively, and no gene match explains 4 bases of the junction. This chain joins TRBV6-5 to TRBJ2-5; TRBD2 aligns with 8 central bases. The sample here was CD4+ T cells sorted from PBMCs, taken 45 days after the yellow fever booster vaccination. This TCR came from a man between 18 and 35 years old who received the YFV17D yellow fever vaccine. The CDR3 amino acid sequence is: CASSYERGLETQYF. The sequenced DNA is TGTGCCAGCAGTTACGAGCGGGGGCTGGAGACCCAGTACTTC.